Sequencing of this TCR beta chain was carried out in a study of blood T cell repertoires in COVID-19. Study as a whole: The samples span acute and convalescent COVID-19 from the United States, Italy and Spain. T cells, B-cell-depleted T cells, or PBMCs provided the cDNA or gDNA that served as material.

CDR3 size: 15 residues. V shed 2 bases, J shed 5 bases, and the junction held 5 bases outside the gene matches. The germline V gene encodes CDR1 SGHDT and CDR2 YYEEEE. Per the study methods: Cell counts per sample came from amplifying reference gene primers. The repertoire was sequenced with immunoSEQ multiplex PCR; TCRdb's copy has only in-frame clones and lacks some. The V and J calls and the clone size are those of that table, but D and trimming were determined from the DNA. This sample carries roughly 100,000 clones, roughly four fifths of them seen once, and the ten largest clones take 15%. The source material was peripheral blood. The TCR sequence derives from a woman of 80 years or more with acute or convalescent COVID-19. The chain has TRBV5-6 and TRBJ2-2, with 8 bases fitting TRBD1. DNA for the CDR3: TGTGCCAGCAGCTTTGACAGGGGAGGAACCGGGGAGCTGTTTTTT. It specifies CASSFDRGGTGELFF.